This TCR beta chain is from a study of control samples from healthy donors and cancer patients. This table comes from immunoSEQ multiplex PCR, and its TCRdb copy is limited to in-frame clones, with some not included. This sample yields around 180,000 clones, of which about 91% are seen a single time; just over 2% belongs to the top ten. Trimming pared 6 bases from V and 6 bases from J, leaving 17 bases between. In germline, CDR1 is MNHNY, CDR2 SVGAGI (reference sequence). The CDR3 is 14 residues long. Source material: blood. This clonotype was obtained from a woman in her 40s in good health. The chain uses TRBV6-6 and TRBJ1-1; possibly TRBD1 for D (6 bases). The CDR3 is CASRSGQSGPEAFF. CDR3 coding DNA: TGTGCCAGCAGATCAGGACAGTCGGGTCCTGAAGCTTTCTTT.